The 24 T cell receptor beta chains given below trace back to one sample, sequenced in a study of T cell repertoires in cytomegalovirus infection. TCRdb reprocessed the reads with MiXCR, giving one entry per CDR3 protein. Among approximately 500,000 distinct CDR3 sequences listed, roughly a third were seen once. The antigens of these receptors remain unknown. The specimen comprised cultured PBMCs, sampled from culture after CMV antigen stimulation. The origin of the receptors is a human donor in good health (CMV status not recorded). Some clones in this sample may be carry-over from other donors' samples.

The V call is TRBV15, the J call TRBJ2-1, with D unresolved. Germline-derived CDR1 and CDR2 are LNHNV and YYDKDF (reference sequence). The CDR3 extends over 12 amino acids. Trimming shortened V by 1 base and J by 6 bases, and 4 bases separated the two germline ends. CDR3: CATSRAPNEQFF. The CDR3 nucleotides read TGTGCCACCAGCAGAGCGCCCAATGAGCAGTTCTTC.

This clonotype was picked up one time. The chain carries TRBV5-1 and TRBJ2-7, with D possibly being TRBD1 (6 bases). Between the trimmed V and J ends, which lost 3 bases and 1 base, there was a span of 17 bases. The CDR3 extends over 16 amino acids. Germline lookup yields CDR1 SGHRS and CDR2 YFSETQ. The CDR3 spells CASSSETGGLSYEQYF. The CDR3 nucleotides are TGCGCCAGCAGCTCCGAGACAGGCGGATTATCCTACGAGCAGTACTTC.

The genes are TRBV19 and TRBJ2-7; 8 bases fit TRBD2. The junction had 7 bases not matched to a gene; V was cut back by 4 bases and J by 2 bases. Looked up from germline, CDR1 is LNHDA and CDR2 is SQIVND (reference sequence). CDR3 length equals 15 residues. The CDR3 DNA follows: TGTGCCAGTAGTACACTAGCGGCAGGAACCTACGAGCAGTACTTC. It translates to CASSTLAAGTYEQYF.

V is TRBV23-1 and J is TRBJ2-7; D gene unclear. TRBV23-1 falls under the ORF class, with uncertain function. The CDR3 sequence is 14 residues long. V gave up 8 bases and J gave up 13 bases, with 27 bases separating them. CDR3 loop: CASHPRTRPPERYV. CDR3 DNA: TGCGCCAGCCACCCCCGGACCCGTCCTCCAGAGCGTTACGTC.

The chain links TRBV11-2 to TRBJ2-4; 9 positions agree with TRBD2. The germline gives CDR1 SGHAT, CDR2 FQNNGV. Unmatched junction bases numbered 17, after V lost 7 bases and J lost 1 base. This CDR3 has 19 amino acids. The CDR3 nucleotides read TGTGCCAGCACCTTTAAACTAGCGGGCCGAAAGGACGCCAAAAACATTCAGTACTTC. Translated, it gives CASTFKLAGRKDAKNIQYF.

The chain is built from TRBV19 and TRBJ2-7; maybe TRBD2 (5 bases). V was cut by 3 bases and J by 3 bases, with 9 bases left in between. The germline V gene has CDR1 LNHDA and CDR2 SQIVND (reference sequence). This CDR3 is 13 amino acids long. The CDR3 here is CASSMTGIYEQYF. The CDR3 DNA sequence: TGTGCCAGTAGTATGACGGGGATCTACGAGCAGTACTTC.

The chain recombines TRBV7-3 with TRBJ2-1; 15 bases are shared with TRBD2. Per germline, CDR1 SGHTA and CDR2 FQGTGA. V shed 0 bases, J shed 7 bases, and the junction held 4 bases outside the gene matches. This CDR3 has 17 residues. In nucleotides, the CDR3 is TGTGCCAGCAGCTTAACGGGGGGGACTAGCGGGAGGAATGAGCAGTTCTTC. Translated: CASSLTGGTSGRNEQFF.

This clonotype has only a few counts. The chain joins TRBV20-1 to TRBJ1-1; the match to TRBD1 covers 7 bases. Germline CDR1 is DFQATT and CDR2 is SNEGSKA (reference sequence). After removal of 3 bases from V and 2 bases from J, the junction contained 3 bases not matched to a gene. The CDR3 runs to 13 residues. The DNA for the CDR3 is TGCAGTGCTAGCCGACAGGGTAACACTGAAGCTTTCTTT. It translates to CSASRQGNTEAFF.

This clonotype has more than one count but fewer than ten. The chain has TRBV20-1 and TRBJ2-1; unclear D gene. Germline CDR1 reads DFQATT; CDR2 reads SNEGSKA (reference sequence). The CDR3 totals 14 residues. Here the CDR3 reads CSLPAGHSYNEQFF. The CDR3 bases are TGCTCCCTCCCCGCCGGGCATTCCTACAATGAGCAGTTCTTC.

This rearrangement joins TRBV2 to TRBJ2-1; TRBD2 matches at 12 bases. Germline assignment: CDR1 SNHLY and CDR2 FYNNEI. The trim removed 5 bases at V and 8 bases at J, leaving 7 bases unmatched. This CDR3 spans 15 amino acids. For the CDR3, the DNA is TGTGCCAGCAGTTCTAGCGGGAGGGCCATGTATGAGCAGTTCTTC. It specifies CASSSSGRAMYEQFF.

The chain recombines TRBV7-2 with TRBJ1-4, with TRBD1 as a possible D gene (6 bases). The V gene's germline CDR1 is SGHTA and CDR2 FQGNSA. The germline V and J ends were trimmed by 8 bases and 3 bases, with 10 bases remaining between them. This CDR3 spans 13 amino acids. The CDR3 is CASARTANEKLFF. CDR3 coding DNA: TGTGCCAGCGCGCGGACAGCTAATGAAAAACTGTTTTTT.

On this clonotype itself: An end of the junction differs from the germline gene, which may be a read error. The CDR3 loop reads CSARDARTDTQYF. In DNA, the CDR3 is TGCAGTGCTCGAGACGCCCGCACAGATACGCAGTATTTT. The V gene is TRBV20-1, the J gene TRBJ2-3, with no clear D. The CDR3 has 13 residues. CDR1 is DFQATT and CDR2 is SNEGSKA in the germline V gene (reference sequence).

With respect to this clonotype: A read error may be the cause here, since a much bigger clone is one base away. The chain has TRBV7-9 and TRBJ2-3; 8 bases align to TRBD2. Looked up from germline, CDR1 is SEHNR and CDR2 is FQNEAQ (reference sequence). The CDR3 has 14 residues. This CDR3 is CASSQGLGSDTQDF. For the CDR3, the DNA is TGTGCCAGCAGCCAGGGACTAGGATCGGATACGCAGGATTTT.

This clonotype has a count of ten or more. The chain employs TRBV5-5 and TRBJ1-6, with D perhaps matching TRBD1 (6 bases). The germline gives CDR1 SGHKS, CDR2 YYEKEE (reference sequence). V lost 4 bases and J 10 bases, leaving 18 bases between the germline ends. This CDR3 spans 15 amino acids. In DNA form, the CDR3 reads TGTGCCAGCAGCAACCATGCAGGGGAAGGCTCACCCCTCCACTTT. Translated: CASSNHAGEGSPLHF. Supplemented by reference TRBV5-5 and TRBJ1-6, the full variable domain reads DAGVTQSPTHLIKTRGQQVTLRCSPISGHKSVSWYQQVLGQGPQFIFQYYEKEERGRGNFPDRFSARQFPNYSSELNVNALLLGDSALYLCASSNHAGEGSPLHFGNGTRLTVT.

This chain links TRBV24-1 with TRBJ1-1, with D unresolved. CDR1 is KGHDR and CDR2 is SFDVKD in the germline V gene. CDR3 length: 11 residues. The V gene lost 10 bases and the J gene lost 1 base, with 6 bases spanning the gap. CDR3 sequence reads: CATKGNTEAFF. Here the CDR3 DNA reads TGTGCCACAAAAGGGAACACTGAAGCTTTCTTT.

This clonotype was seen ten or more times. This chain links TRBV7-2 with TRBJ2-3; 9 nucleotides match TRBD2. Unmatched junction bases numbered 3, after V lost 1 base and J lost 4 bases. CDR3 length: 15 amino acids. Germline-derived CDR1 and CDR2 are SGHTA and FQGNSA. The CDR3 sequence: CASSLGSGSADTQYF. The CDR3 DNA follows: TGTGCCAGCAGCTTAGGTAGCGGGAGCGCAGATACGCAGTATTTT.

The table lists this clonotype with a few counts. The chain employs TRBV18 and TRBJ1-2, with unresolved D. Trimming left V 3 bases short and J 8 bases short, with 13 bases between. CDR3 length: 13 residues. CDR1 is KGHSH and CDR2 is LQKENI in the germline V gene. The chain's CDR3 is CASSPDGPGGYTF. In nucleotides, the CDR3 is TGTGCCAGCTCACCCGACGGTCCGGGGGGCTACACCTTC.

In its sample, this clonotype was seen many times. The chain uses TRBV28 and TRBJ2-7, with 9 positions matching TRBD2. The ends lost 5 bases at V and 4 bases at J; junction bases unmatched: 3. Looked up from germline, CDR1 is MDHEN and CDR2 is SYDVKM. This CDR3 is 13 amino acids long. The CDR3 is CASSPAGGYEQYF. In nucleotides, the CDR3 is TGTGCCAGCAGTCCCGCGGGAGGGTACGAGCAGTACTTC.

This clonotype was counted a few times. The chain joins TRBV4-1 to TRBJ2-1, with TRBD2 identical over 7 bases. The CDR3 spans 16 residues. The germline V gene has CDR1 MGHRA and CDR2 YSYEKL. The V and J ends lost 5 bases and 8 bases, in that order; junction bases with no gene match: 15. The CDR3 DNA sequence: TGCGCCAGCAGCTTCCTCGGGCGGGAGTCCAGGGATGAGCAGTTCTTC. The encoded protein is CASSFLGRESRDEQFF.

This clonotype was found a few times. The chain combines TRBV19 with TRBJ1-6; D gene uncertain. The CDR3 has 15 amino acids. Germline CDR1 reads LNHDA; CDR2 reads SQIVND (reference sequence). V was clipped by 7 bases and J by 0 bases, with 10 bases between them. DNA of the CDR3: TGTGCCAGTAATGGCAGGAGCTCCTATAATTCACCCCTCCACTTT. Encoded protein: CASNGRSSYNSPLHF. Full variable domain (outside the CDR3, taken from reference TRBV19 and TRBJ1-6): DGGITQSPKYLFRKEGQNVTLSCEQNLNHDAMYWYRQDPGQGLRLIYYSQIVNDFQKGDIAEGYSVSREKKESFPLTVTSAQKNPTAFYLCASNGRSSYNSPLHFGNGTRLTVT.

DNA for the CDR3: TGTGCCAGCGCGTTTGGGGTAGCGGGAGTGACCGGGGAGCTGTTTTTT. It translates to CASAFGVAGVTGELFF. The chain recombines TRBV27 with TRBJ2-2, with 9 bases identical to TRBD2. This CDR3 spans 16 amino acids. V trimming: 8 bases; J trimming: 5 bases; junction bases outside the gene matches: 12. The germline CDR1 and CDR2 sequences are MNHEY and SMNVEV (reference sequence).

The chain combines TRBV7-4 with TRBJ2-3; D is uncertain. CDR1 and CDR2 (germline): SGHVT, SQSDAQ. This CDR3 region has 14 residues. V was shortened by 4 bases and J by 7 bases, with 15 bases between the two germline ends. The CDR3 DNA reads as TGTGCCAGCAGCTGGGAACTCTCGAGGTATACGCAGTATTTT. This encodes CASSWELSRYTQYF.

This chain connects TRBV6-2 or TRBV6-3 to TRBJ2-7; 11 nucleotides agree with TRBD2. Germline CDR1 reads MNHEY; CDR2 reads SVGEGT. CDR3 size: 15 residues. V dropped 6 bases and J dropped 0; count of bases not matched to a gene: 4. The CDR3 loop is CASRFSGRGSYEQYF. CDR3 coding DNA: TGTGCCAGCAGATTTAGCGGGAGGGGCTCCTACGAGCAGTACTTC.

The V call is TRBV12-3 or TRBV12-4, the J call TRBJ1-3, with D uncertain. This CDR3 comprises 15 residues. V was pared by 8 bases and J by 0 bases, with 14 bases between. CDR3 sequence: CASGLFGSSGNTIYF. The CDR3, as DNA: TGTGCCAGCGGGCTATTCGGGAGCTCTGGAAACACCATATATTTT.